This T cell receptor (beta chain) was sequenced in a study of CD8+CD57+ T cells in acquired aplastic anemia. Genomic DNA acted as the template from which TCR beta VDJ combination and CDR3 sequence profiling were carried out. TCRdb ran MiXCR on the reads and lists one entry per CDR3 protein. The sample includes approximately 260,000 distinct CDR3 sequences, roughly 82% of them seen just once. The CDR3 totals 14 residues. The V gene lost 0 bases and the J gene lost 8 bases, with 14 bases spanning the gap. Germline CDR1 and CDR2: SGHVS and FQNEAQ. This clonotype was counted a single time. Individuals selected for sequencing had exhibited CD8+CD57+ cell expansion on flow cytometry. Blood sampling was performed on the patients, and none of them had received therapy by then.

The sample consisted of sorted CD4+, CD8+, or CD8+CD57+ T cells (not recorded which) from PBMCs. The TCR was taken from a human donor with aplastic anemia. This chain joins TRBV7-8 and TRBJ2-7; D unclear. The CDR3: CASSLAAGGSKQYV. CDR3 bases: TGTGCCAGCAGCTTAGCGGCAGGTGGCTCTAAGCAGTACGTC.